The present TCR beta chain was sequenced within a study of breast tumors, draining lymph nodes, adjacent tissues. Samples came from axillary lymph nodes draining the breast cancer. The length of the CDR3 is 21 residues. The junction had 23 bases not matched to a gene; V was cut back by 5 bases and J by 6 bases. The V gene's germline CDR1 is SGHAT and CDR2 FQNNGV. TCRdb fed the multiplex PCR reads into MiXCR, producing one record per CDR3 protein. In the table there are around 170,000 distinct CDR3 sequences, about 30% of which are singletons. The sequenced material came from axillary lymph node tissue. V is TRBV11-2 and J is TRBJ2-3; 13 nucleotides match TRBD2. This TCR derives from a female donor with breast cancer. Some clones in this sample may be carry-over from other donors' samples. The CDR3 loop reads CASSADVRALGLAGKRDTQYF. In DNA, the CDR3 is TGTGCCAGCAGCGCCGACGTCAGGGCGTTGGGACTAGCGGGAAAACGCGATACGCAGTATTTT.